This T cell receptor (beta chain) was captured by sequencing in a study of blood T cell repertoires in COVID-19. The wider study: Sources were T cells, B-cell-depleted T cells, or PBMCs; the material itself was cDNA or gDNA.

The CDR3 is made up of 16 amino acids. Between the trimmed V and J ends, which lost 1 base and 10 bases, there was a span of 21 bases. Germline values: CDR1 SGHNT, CDR2 YYREEE (reference sequence). This table comes from immunoSEQ multiplex PCR, and its TCRdb copy is limited to in-frame clones, with some not included. The table has about 250,000 clones, approximately 83% seen once; the top ten hold 4.3%. This study enrolled people aged roughly 18 to 100 from 20 to 25 US geographic areas. Participants were placed into cohorts based on the clinical history they reported. The TCR comes from a woman in her twenties or thirties who had recovered from COVID-19. Sequencing input: PBMCs or T cells enriched from blood (not recorded which). V usage is TRBV5-4 and J usage is TRBJ2-1; tentative D call: TRBD1 (6 bases). The CDR3 is CASSLIGTSFSMEQFF. The CDR3 DNA is TGTGCCAGCAGCTTGATCGGGACAAGTTTCTCAATGGAGCAGTTCTTC.